These T cell receptor beta chains were read from a single sample in a study of post-analysis software for immune sequencing data. TCRdb itself ran the PCR reads through MiXCR, one entry per CDR3 protein. The sample consists of a few hundred thousand distinct CDR3 sequences, approximately 34% of them appearing once. Input material: blood. These receptors came from a girl aged 2-17 years with multiple sclerosis. CDR3s include the opening cysteine and the closing phenylalanine or tryptophan. Some rows mark clone size as missing; the rest say once, few, many or name a class of expanded clone.

few,TRBV12-3/TRBV12-4,CASSKPGNSPLHF
once,TRBV29-1,CSAPTGANTEAFF
-,TRBV6-6,CASSRLAGTGGIQYF
-,TRBV6-5,CASSYEGSGNQPQHF
few,TRBV20-1,CSAATGTRSYNEQFF
few,TRBV20-1,CSATYQGASGYTF
-,TRBV7-3,CASPVEVLANTGELFF
-,TRBV29-1,CSVEHQETQYF
-,TRBV29-1,CSVEGGVVSGEQFF
many,TRBV4-1,CASSQWTEGETQYF
-,TRBV28,CASSSAGTGSFEQYF
-,TRBV5-8,CASTGGVWGEQFF
few,TRBV24-1,CATGDRDGTEAFF
-,TRBV18,CASSLTTGLEETQYF
-,TRBV5-1,CASSFTGHEQFF
-,TRBV18,CASSAGTASSPLHF
few,TRBV4-2,CASSQDRHQQWQFF